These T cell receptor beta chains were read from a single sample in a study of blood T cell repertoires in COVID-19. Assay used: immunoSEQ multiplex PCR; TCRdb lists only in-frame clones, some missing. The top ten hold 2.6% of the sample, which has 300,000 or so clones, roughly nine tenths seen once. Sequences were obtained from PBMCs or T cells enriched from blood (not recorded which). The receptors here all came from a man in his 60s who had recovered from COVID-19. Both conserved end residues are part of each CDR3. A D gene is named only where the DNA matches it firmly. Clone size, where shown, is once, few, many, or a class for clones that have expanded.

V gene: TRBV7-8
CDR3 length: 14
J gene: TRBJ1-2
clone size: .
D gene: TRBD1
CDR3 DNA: TGTGCCAGCAGCTGGGGGACAGGGGAGTATGGCTACACCTTC
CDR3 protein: CASSWGTGEYGYTF

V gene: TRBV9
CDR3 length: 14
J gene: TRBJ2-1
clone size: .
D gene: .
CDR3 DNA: TGTGCCAGCAGCGTAGGTCTGAGAAACAATGAGCAGTTCTTC
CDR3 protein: CASSVGLRNNEQFF

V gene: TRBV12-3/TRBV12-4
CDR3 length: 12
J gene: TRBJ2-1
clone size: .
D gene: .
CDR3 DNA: TGTGCCAGCAGTGACAGATACAATGAGCAGTTCTTC
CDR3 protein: CASSDRYNEQFF

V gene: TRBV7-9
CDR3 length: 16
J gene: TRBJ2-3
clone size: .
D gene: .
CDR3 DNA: TGTGCCAGCAGCTTGGGGTCAGGGAGCGGGACAGATACGCAGTATTTT
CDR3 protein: CASSLGSGSGTDTQYF

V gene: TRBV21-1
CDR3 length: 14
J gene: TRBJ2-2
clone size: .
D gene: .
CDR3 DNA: TGTGCCAGCAGCCCTTCAGGGTTTACCGGGGAGCTGTTTTTT
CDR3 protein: CASSPSGFTGELFF

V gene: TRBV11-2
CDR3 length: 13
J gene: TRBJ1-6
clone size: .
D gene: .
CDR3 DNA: TGTGCCAGCAGCACCCTGGGGAGTTCACCCCTCCACTTT
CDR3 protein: CASSTLGSSPLHF

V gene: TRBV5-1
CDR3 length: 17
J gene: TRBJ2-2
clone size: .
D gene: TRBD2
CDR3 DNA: TGCGCCAGCAGCTGGGGGACTAGCGGGGGCAAGGCCGGGGAGCTGTTTTTT
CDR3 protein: CASSWGTSGGKAGELFF

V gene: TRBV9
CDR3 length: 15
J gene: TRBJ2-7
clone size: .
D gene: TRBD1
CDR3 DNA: TGTGCCAGCAGCGTAGCGGACAGGAGGTCATACGAGCAGTACTTC
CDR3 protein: CASSVADRRSYEQYF

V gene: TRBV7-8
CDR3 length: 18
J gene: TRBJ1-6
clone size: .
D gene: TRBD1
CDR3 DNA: TGTGCCAGCAGCTTAGCTGAGACAGGGAGCTCCTATAATTCACCCCTCCACTTT
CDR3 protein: CASSLAETGSSYNSPLHF

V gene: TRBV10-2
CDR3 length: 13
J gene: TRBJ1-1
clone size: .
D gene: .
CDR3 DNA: TGCGCCAGCACCCCACAGGAGGGCACTGAAGCTTTCTTT
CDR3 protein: CASTPQEGTEAFF

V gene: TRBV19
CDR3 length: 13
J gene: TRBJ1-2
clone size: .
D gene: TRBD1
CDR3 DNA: TGTGCCAGTAGAAGGACAGGAGTCGATGGCTACACCTTC
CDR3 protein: CASRRTGVDGYTF

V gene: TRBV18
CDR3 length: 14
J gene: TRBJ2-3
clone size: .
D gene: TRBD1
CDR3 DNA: TGTGCCAGCTCCCGGGACAGCCCTTTAGATACGCAGTATTTT
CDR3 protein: CASSRDSPLDTQYF

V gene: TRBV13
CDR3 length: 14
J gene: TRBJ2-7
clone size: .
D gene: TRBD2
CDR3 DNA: TGTGCCAGCAGCTTTAGCGGGGGGGCCTACGAGCAGTACTTC
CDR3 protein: CASSFSGGAYEQYF

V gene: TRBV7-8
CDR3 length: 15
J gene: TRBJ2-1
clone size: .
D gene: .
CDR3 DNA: TGTGCCAGCAGCTTACGGGGGAGCTCCTACAATGAGCAGTTCTTC
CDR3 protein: CASSLRGSSYNEQFF

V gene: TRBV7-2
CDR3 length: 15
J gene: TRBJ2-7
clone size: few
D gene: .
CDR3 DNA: TGTGCCAGCAGCTTAGTTTACGTTAGATCCTACGAGCAGTACTTC
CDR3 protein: CASSLVYVRSYEQYF

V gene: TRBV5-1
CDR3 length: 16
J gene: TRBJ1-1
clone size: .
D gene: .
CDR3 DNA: TGCGCCAGCAGCCCCGCCCCCCCGACAGGGAACACTGAAGCTTTCTTT
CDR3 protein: CASSPAPPTGNTEAFF

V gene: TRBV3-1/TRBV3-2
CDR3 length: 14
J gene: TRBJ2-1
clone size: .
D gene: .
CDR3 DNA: TGTGCCAGCAGCCCTACGGGACTTTACAATGAGCAGTTCTTC
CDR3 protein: CASSPTGLYNEQFF

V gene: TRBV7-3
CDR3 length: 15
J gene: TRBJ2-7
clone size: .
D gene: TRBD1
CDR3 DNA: TGTGCCAGCAGCAGCTCAGGGGGCAGAACCTACGAGCAGTACTTC
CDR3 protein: CASSSSGGRTYEQYF

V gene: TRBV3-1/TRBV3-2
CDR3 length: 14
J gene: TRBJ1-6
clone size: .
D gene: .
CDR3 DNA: TGTGCCAGCAGCCAAGTACAGGCAAATTCACCCCTCCACTTT
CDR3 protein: CASSQVQANSPLHF

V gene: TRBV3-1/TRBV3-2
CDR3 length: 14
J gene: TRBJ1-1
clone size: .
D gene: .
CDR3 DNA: TGTGCCAGCAGCCAAGTATCGGGGGTCACTGAAGCTTTCTTT
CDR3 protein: CASSQVSGVTEAFF

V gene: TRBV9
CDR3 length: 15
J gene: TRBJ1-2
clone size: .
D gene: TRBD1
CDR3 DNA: TGTGCCAGCAGCGTAGGGTCGGGGACAGTCTATGGCTACACCTTC
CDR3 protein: CASSVGSGTVYGYTF

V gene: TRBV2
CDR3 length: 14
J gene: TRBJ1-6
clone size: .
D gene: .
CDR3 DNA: TGTGCCAGCAGGTCTAGCAGCTATAATTCACCCCTCCACTTT
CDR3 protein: CASRSSSYNSPLHF

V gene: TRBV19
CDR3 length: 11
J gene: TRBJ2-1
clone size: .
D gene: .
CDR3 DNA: TGTGCCACCGGCAGGTACAATGAGCAGTTCTTC
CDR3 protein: CATGRYNEQFF

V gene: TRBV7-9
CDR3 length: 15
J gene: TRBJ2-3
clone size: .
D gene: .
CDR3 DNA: TGTGCCAGCAGCTTTCGGGCGGGAATCACAGATACGCAGTATTTT
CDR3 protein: CASSFRAGITDTQYF

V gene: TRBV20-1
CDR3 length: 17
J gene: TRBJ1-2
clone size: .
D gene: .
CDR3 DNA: TGCAGTGCTAGTTTGTCGGCGTCGGGAGGGGATGACTATGGCTACACCTTC
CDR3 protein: CSASLSASGGDDYGYTF

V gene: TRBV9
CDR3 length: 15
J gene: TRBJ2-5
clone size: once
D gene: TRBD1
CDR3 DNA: TGTGCCAGCAGCCCAGGGACAGGGGTCCAAGAGACCCAGTACTTC
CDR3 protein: CASSPGTGVQETQYF

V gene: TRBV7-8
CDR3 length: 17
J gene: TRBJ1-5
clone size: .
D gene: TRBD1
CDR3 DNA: TGTGCCAGCAGCGCATCGGGACAGCCCTATAGCAATCAGCCCCAGCATTTT
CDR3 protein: CASSASGQPYSNQPQHF

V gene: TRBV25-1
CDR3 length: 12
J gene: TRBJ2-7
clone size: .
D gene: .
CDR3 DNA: TGTGCCAGCAGGCAGGGGACCTACGAGCAGTACTTC
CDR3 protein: CASRQGTYEQYF

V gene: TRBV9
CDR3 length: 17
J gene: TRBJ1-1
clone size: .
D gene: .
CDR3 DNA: TGTGCCAGCAGCGACCGACAGGAAATAGGCCAACGTGCTGAAGCTTTCTTT
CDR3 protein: CASSDRQEIGQRAEAFF

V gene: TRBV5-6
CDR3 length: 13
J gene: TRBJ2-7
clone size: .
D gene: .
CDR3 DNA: TGTGCCAGCAGCTCACGCCTCGGGTACGAGCAGTACTTC
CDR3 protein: CASSSRLGYEQYF

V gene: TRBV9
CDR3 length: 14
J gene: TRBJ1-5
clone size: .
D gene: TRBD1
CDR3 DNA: TGTGCCAGCTCGACCGGGACAGTAAATCAGCCCCAGCATTTT
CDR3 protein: CASSTGTVNQPQHF

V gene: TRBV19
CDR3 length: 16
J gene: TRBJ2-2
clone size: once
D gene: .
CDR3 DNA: TGTGCCAGTAGTCGCGGGACTGAAACGAACACCGGGGAGCTGTTTTTT
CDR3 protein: CASSRGTETNTGELFF

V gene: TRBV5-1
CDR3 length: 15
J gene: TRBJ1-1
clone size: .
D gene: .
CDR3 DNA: TGCGCCAGCAGCTTGGACCAATTACAAAACACTGAAGCTTTCTTT
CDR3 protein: CASSLDQLQNTEAFF

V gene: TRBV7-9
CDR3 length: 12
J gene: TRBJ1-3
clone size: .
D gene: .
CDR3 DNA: TGTGCCAGCAGTTACTCTGGAAACACCATATATTTT
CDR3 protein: CASSYSGNTIYF

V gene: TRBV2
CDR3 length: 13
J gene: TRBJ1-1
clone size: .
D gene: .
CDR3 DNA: TGTGCCAGCAGCCCGACTATGAACACTGAAGCTTTCTTT
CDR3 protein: CASSPTMNTEAFF

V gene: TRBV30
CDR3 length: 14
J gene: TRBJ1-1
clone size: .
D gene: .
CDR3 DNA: TGTGCCACACATACAGGGCCGACGAACACTGAAGCTTTCTTT
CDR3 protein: CATHTGPTNTEAFF

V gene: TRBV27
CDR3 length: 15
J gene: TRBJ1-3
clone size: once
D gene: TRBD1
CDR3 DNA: TGTGCCAGCACCAGGGGGACCGGCTCTGGAAACACCATATATTTT
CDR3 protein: CASTRGTGSGNTIYF

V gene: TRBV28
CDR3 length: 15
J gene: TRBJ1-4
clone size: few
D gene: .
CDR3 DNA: TGTGCCAGCAGTTTTTCGGGGTCTCGGAATGAAAAACTGTTTTTT
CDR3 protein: CASSFSGSRNEKLFF

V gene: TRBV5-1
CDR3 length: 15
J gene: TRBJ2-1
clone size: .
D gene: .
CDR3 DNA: TGCGCCAGCAGCTTGGTTCAGGGCCCCCAAGTTGAGCAGTTCTTC
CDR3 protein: CASSLVQGPQVEQFF

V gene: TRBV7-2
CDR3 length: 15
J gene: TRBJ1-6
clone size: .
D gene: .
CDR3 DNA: TGTGCCAGCAGCCCAAATGGGGGGGCTAATTCACCCCTCCACTTT
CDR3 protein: CASSPNGGANSPLHF

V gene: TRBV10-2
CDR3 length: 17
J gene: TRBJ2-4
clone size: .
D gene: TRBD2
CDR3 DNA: TGCGCCAGCAGGGCCCCTGCTAGCGGGGTAGCCAAAAACATTCAGTACTTC
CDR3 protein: CASRAPASGVAKNIQYF